The clone carrying this T cell receptor beta chain was seen repeatedly, ten times or more. This sample's time point: longitudinal time-point 3. TCRdb independently ran MiXCR on the 5' RACE reads; one entry per CDR3 protein. The data hold 40,000 or so distinct CDR3 sequences, with about 13% observed a single time. The data stem from a study of neurological immune-mediated disorders. This CDR3 region has 15 residues. Germline values: CDR1 SGHDN, CDR2 FVKESK. V was pared by 1 base and J by 2 bases, with 12 bases between. Sequenced input: PBMCs. J is TRBJ2-7 and V is TRBV14, with D maybe TRBD2 (6 bases). This TCR was recovered from a man aged 25-45 years in good health. CDR3 sequence: CASSQGAGRAYEQYF. CDR3 DNA sequence: TGTGCCAGCAGCCAAGGGGCGGGAAGAGCCTACGAGCAGTACTTC.